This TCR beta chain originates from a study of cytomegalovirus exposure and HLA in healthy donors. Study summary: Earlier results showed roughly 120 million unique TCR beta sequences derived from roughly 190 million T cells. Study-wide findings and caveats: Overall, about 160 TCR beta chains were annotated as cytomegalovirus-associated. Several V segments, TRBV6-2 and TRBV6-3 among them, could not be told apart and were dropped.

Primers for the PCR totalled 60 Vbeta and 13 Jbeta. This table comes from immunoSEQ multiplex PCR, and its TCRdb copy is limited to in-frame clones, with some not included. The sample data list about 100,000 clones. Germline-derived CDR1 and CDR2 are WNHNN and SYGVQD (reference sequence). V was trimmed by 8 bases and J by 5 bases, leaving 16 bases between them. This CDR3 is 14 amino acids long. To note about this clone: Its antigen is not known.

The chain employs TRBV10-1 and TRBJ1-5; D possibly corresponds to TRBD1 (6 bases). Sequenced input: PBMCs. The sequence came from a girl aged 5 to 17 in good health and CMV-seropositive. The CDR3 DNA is TGCGCCAGCGGAACAGGGTTTACGTATCAGCCCCAGCATTTT. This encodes CASGTGFTYQPQHF.